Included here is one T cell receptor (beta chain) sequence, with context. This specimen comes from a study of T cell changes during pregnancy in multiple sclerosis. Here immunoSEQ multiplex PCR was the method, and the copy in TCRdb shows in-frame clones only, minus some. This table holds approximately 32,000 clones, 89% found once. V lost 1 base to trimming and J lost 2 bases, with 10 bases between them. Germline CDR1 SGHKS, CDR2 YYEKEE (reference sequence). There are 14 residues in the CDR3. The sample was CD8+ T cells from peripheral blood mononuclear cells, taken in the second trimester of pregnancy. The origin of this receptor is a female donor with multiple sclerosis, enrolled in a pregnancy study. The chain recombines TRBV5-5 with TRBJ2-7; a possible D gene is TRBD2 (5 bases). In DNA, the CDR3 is TGTGCCAGCAGCTTGCGGGGTGATCCCTACGAGCAGTACTTC. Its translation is CASSLRGDPYEQYF.